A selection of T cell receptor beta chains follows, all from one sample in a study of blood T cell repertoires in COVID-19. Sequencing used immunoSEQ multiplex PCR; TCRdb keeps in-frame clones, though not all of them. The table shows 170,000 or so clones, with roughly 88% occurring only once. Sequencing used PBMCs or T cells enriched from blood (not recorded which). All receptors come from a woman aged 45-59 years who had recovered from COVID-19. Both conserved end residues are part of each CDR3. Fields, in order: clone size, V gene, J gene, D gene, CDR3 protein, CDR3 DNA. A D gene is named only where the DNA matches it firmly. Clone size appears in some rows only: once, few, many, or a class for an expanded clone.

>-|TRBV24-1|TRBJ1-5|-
CATSGQDNQPQHF
TGTGCCACCAGTGGACAGGACAATCAGCCCCAGCATTTT
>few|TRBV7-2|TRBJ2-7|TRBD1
CASSLAGGIDEQYF
TGTGCCAGCAGCTTAGCAGGGGGCATCGACGAGCAGTACTTC
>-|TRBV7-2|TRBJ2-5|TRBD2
CASSLGGLAGIEETQYF
TGTGCCAGCAGCCTGGGGGGACTAGCGGGGATCGAAGAGACCCAGTACTTC
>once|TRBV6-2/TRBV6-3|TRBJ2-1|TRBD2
CASSTDFRGGGNEQFF
TGTGCCAGCAGCACCGATTTCCGGGGGGGCGGGAATGAGCAGTTCTTC
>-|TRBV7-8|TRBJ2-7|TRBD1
CASSTWTGGSYEQYF
TGTGCCAGCAGCACTTGGACAGGGGGGAGTTACGAGCAGTACTTC
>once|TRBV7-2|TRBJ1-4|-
CASSLGPGVEEKLFF
TGTGCCAGCAGCTTGGGCCCAGGGGTAGAGGAAAAACTGTTTTTT
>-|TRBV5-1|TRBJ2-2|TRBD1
CASSGSGQGHGELFF
TGCGCCAGCAGCGGCAGCGGACAGGGGCACGGGGAGCTGTTTTTT
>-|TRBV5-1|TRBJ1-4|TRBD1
CASSPGTGAEKLFF
TGCGCCAGCAGCCCCGGGACAGGGGCGGAAAAACTGTTTTTT
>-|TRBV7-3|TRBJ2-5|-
CASSRDFQETQYF
TGTGCCAGCAGCCGGGACTTCCAAGAGACCCAGTACTTC
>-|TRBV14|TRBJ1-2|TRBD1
CASSHPDRGGYTF
TGTGCCAGCAGCCACCCGGACAGGGGTGGCTACACCTTC
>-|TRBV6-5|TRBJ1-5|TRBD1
CASSTDRGFNQPQHF
TGTGCCAGCAGTACAGACAGGGGGTTTAATCAGCCCCAGCATTTT
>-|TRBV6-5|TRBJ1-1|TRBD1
CASSVGQGGTEAFF
TGTGCCAGCAGCGTAGGACAGGGTGGGACTGAAGCTTTCTTT
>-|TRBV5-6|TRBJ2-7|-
CASSLLQVYEQYF
TGTGCCAGCAGCTTACTACAGGTCTACGAGCAGTACTTC
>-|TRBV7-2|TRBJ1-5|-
CASSLVGGVQPQHF
TGTGCCAGCAGCTTAGTGGGAGGGGTTCAGCCCCAGCATTTT
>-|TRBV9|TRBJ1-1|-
CASSVAAAGPKSEAFF
TGTGCCAGCAGCGTAGCTGCGGCAGGGCCGAAATCTGAAGCTTTCTTT
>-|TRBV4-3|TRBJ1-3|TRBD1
CASSPSPTGHGNTIYF
TGCGCCAGCAGCCCTTCACCGACAGGGCACGGAAACACCATATATTTT
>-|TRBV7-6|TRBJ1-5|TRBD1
CASSPTGAQPQHF
TGTGCCAGCTCCCCGACAGGGGCTCAGCCCCAGCATTTT
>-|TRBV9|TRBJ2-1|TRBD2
CASSPPLRGGAYNEQFF
TGTGCCAGCAGTCCTCCTCTGCGCGGGGGGGCCTACAATGAGCAGTTCTTC
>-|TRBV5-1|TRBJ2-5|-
CASSRTQLETQYF
TGCGCCAGCAGCAGAACACAGTTGGAGACCCAGTACTTC
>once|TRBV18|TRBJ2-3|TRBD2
CASSPALAADTQYF
TGTGCCAGCTCACCAGCACTAGCGGCAGATACGCAGTATTTT
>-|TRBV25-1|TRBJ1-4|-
CASSIPGAGEKLFF
TGTGCCAGCTCGATCCCAGGGGCCGGCGAAAAACTGTTTTTT
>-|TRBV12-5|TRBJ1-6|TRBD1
CASGLVGALSDRGLDSPLHF
TGTGCTAGTGGTTTGGTAGGTGCTCTGTCCGACAGGGGGCTTGATTCACCCCTCCACTTT
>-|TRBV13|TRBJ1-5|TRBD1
CASSRTGLNQPQHF
TGTGCCAGCAGCCGGACAGGGCTTAATCAGCCCCAGCATTTT
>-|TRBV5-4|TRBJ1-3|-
CASSLYSRGSGNTIYF
TGTGCCAGCAGCTTGTACTCCCGGGGCTCTGGAAACACCATATATTTT
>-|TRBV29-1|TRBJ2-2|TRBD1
CSVSTTGTANTGELFF
TGCAGCGTCAGTACTACCGGGACAGCGAACACCGGGGAGCTGTTTTTT
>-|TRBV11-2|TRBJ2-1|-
CASSLEGAATYNEQFF
TGTGCCAGCAGCTTAGAGGGGGCAGCCACCTACAATGAGCAGTTCTTC
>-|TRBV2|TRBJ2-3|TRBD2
CASSEGGLAGIASTDTQYF
TGTGCCAGCAGTGAAGGAGGACTAGCGGGCATTGCTAGCACAGATACGCAGTATTTT